One T cell receptor (beta chain) is described in this entry. This specimen comes from a study of T cell responses to AZD1222 COVID-19 vaccine. The CDR3 sequence is 13 residues long. Trimming stripped 1 base from V and 9 bases from J, with 11 bases between. Germline CDR1 SGHTS, CDR2 YDEGEE. Sequencing was performed with immunoSEQ multiplex PCR; in TCRdb, only in-frame clones are kept and a portion is missing. The table includes around 100,000 clones, 88% detected once. V and J are TRBV5-8 and TRBJ2-1; no firm D call. The clonotype originates from an adult in good health. The source was peripheral blood, collected on day 0 of AZD1222 vaccination. CDR3 sequence reads: CASSLYTSVEQFF. The CDR3 DNA follows: TGTGCCAGCAGCTTGTACACATCCGTTGAGCAGTTCTTC.